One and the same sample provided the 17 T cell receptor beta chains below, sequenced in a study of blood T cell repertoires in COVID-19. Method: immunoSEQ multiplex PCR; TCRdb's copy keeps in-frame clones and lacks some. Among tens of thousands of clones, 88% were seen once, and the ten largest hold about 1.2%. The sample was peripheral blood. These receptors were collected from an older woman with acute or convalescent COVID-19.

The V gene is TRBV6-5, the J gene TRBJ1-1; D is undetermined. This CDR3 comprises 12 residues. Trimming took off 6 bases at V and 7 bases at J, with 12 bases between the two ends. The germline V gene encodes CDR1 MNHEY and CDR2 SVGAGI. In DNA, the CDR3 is TGTGCCAGCAGGGAGGTTGGCGGTGAAGCTTTCTTT. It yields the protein CASREVGGEAFF.

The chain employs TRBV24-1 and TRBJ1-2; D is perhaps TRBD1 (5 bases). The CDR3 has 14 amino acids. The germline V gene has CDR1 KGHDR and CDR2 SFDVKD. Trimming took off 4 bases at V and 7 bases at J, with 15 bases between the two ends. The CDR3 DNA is TGTGCCACCAGTGAATACCCAGGGATGGGTGGCTACACCTTC. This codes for CATSEYPGMGGYTF.

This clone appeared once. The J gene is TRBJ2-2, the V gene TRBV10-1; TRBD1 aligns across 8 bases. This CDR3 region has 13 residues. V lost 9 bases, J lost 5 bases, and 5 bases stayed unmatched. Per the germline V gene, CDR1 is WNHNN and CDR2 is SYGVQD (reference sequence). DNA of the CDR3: TGCGCCAGTGGACAGGGCTCAACCGGGGAGCTGTTTTTT. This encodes CASGQGSTGELFF.

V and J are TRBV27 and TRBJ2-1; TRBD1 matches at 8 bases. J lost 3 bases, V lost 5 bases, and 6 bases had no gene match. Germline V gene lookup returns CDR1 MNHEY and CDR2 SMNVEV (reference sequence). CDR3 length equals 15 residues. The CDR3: CASSQGQENYNEQFF. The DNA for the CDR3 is TGTGCCAGCAGTCAGGGACAGGAAAACTACAATGAGCAGTTCTTC.

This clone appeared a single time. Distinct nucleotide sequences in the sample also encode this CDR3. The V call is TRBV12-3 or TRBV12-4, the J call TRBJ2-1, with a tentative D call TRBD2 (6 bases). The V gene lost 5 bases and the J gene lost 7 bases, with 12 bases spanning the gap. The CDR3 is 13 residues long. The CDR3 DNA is TGTGCCAGCAGTCCGGGAGAGGGTAATGAGCAGTTCTTC. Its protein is CASSPGEGNEQFF.

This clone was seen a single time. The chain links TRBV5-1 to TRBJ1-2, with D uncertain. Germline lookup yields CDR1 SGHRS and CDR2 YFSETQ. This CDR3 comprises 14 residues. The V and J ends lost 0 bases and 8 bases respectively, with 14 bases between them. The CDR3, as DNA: TGCGCCAGCAGCTTGGGGCCCGGGTCGTGGGGCTACACCTTC. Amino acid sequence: CASSLGPGSWGYTF.

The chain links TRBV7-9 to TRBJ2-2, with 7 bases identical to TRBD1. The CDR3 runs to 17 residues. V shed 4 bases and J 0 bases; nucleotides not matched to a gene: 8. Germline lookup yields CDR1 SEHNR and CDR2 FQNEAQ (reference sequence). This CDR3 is CASSSPRDSTNTGELFF. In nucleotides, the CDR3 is TGTGCCAGCAGCTCACCTCGGGACAGTACGAACACCGGGGAGCTGTTTTTT.

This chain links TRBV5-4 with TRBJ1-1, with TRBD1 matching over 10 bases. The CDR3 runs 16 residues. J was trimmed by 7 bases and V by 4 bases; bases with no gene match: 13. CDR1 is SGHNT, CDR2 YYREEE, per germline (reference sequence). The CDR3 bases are TGTGCCAGCAGCCCGGGGACAGGGGCCTTAGCCGGTGAAGCTTTCTTT. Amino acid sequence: CASSPGTGALAGEAFF.

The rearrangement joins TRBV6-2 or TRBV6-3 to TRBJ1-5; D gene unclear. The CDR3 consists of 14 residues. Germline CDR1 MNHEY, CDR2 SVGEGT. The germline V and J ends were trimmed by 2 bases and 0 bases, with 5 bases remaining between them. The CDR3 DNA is TGTGCCAGCAGTTACCAGTATAGCAATCAGCCCCAGCATTTT. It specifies CASSYQYSNQPQHF.

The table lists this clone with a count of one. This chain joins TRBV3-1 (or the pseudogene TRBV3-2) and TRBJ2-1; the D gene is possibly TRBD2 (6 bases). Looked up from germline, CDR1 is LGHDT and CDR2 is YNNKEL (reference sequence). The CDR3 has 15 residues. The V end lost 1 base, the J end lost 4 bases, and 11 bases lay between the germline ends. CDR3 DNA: TGTGCCAGCAGCCAAGGGTACGGGGGTTACAATGAGCAGTTCTTC. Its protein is CASSQGYGGYNEQFF.

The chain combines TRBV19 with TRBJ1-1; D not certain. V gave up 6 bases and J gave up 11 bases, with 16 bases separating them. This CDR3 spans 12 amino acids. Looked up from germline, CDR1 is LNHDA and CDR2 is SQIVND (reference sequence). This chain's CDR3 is CASSLLQGRAFF. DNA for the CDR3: TGTGCCAGTAGCCTCCTACAAGGCAGGGCTTTCTTT.

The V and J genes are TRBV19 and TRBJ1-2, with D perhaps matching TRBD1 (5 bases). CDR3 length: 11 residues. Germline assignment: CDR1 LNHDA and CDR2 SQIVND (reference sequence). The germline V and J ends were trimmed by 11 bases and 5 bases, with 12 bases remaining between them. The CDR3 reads CAAGVGYGYTF. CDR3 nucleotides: TGTGCCGCGGGGGTCGGATATGGCTACACCTTC.

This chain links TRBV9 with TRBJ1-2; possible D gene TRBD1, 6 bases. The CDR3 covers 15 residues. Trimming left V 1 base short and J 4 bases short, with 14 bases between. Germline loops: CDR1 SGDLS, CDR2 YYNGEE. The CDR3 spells CASSVRTDITYGYTF. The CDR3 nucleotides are TGTGCCAGCAGCGTAAGGACAGATATCACCTATGGCTACACCTTC.

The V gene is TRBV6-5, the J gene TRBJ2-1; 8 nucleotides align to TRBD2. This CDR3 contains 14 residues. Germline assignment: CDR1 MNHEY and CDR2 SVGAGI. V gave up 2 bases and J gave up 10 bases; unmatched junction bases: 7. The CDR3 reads CASSYGRGGWEQFF. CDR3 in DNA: TGTGCCAGCAGTTACGGCCGGGGGGGTTGGGAGCAGTTCTTC.

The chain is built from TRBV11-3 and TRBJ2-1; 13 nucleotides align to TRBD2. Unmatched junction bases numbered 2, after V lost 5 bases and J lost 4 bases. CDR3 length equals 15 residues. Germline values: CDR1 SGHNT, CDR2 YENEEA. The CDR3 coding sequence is TGTGCCAGCAGCCCGGGACTAGCGGGGTACAATGAGCAGTTCTTC. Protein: CASSPGLAGYNEQFF. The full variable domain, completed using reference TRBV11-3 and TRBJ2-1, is EAGVVQSPRYKIIEKKQPVAFWCNPISGHNTLYWYLQNLGQGPELLIRYENEEAVDDSQLPKDRFSAERLKGVDSTLKIQPAELGDSAVYLCASSPGLAGYNEQFFGPGTRLTVL.

CDR3 residues: CASSPPSGAGNTIYF. The CDR3, as DNA: TGTGCCAGCAGCCCTCCCTCAGGGGCTGGAAACACCATATATTTT. The chain carries TRBV9 and TRBJ1-3; maybe TRBD1 (6 bases). CDR1 SGDLS and CDR2 YYNGEE come from the germline V gene. Trimming shortened V by 4 bases and J by 2 bases, and 13 bases separated the two germline ends. The CDR3 has 15 residues. The full variable domain, its missing parts supplied by reference TRBV9 and TRBJ1-3, is DSGVTQTPKHLITATGQRVTLRCSPRSGDLSVYWYQQSLDQGLQFLIQYYNGEERAKGNILERFSAQQFPDLHSELNLSSLELGDSALYFCASSPPSGAGNTIYFGEGSWLTVV.

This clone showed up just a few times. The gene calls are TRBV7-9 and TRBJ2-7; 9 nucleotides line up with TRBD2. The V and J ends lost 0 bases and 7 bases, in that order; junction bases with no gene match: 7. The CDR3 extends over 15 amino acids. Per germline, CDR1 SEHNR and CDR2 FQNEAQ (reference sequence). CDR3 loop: CASSLACRLAEEQYV. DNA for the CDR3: TGTGCCAGCAGCTTAGCTTGTCGACTAGCGGAAGAGCAGTACGTC.